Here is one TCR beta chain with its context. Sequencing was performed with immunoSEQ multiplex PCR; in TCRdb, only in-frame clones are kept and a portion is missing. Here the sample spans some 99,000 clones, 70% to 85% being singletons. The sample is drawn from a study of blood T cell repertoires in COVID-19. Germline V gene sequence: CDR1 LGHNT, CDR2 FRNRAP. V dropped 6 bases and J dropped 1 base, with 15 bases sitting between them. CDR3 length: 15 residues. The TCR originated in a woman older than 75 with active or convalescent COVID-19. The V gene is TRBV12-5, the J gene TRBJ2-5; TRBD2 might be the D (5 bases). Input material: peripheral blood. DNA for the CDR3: TGTGCTAGTGGAAACGGGATAATTGGCCAAGAGACCCAGTACTTC. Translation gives CASGNGIIGQETQYF.